The source of this T cell receptor (beta chain) is a study of cytomegalovirus exposure and HLA in healthy donors. General study findings and limits: While the bulk of TCR sequences proved rare, some public TCRs turned up in many donors. Cytomegalovirus status was reportedly diagnosed by the classifier with high sensitivity and specificity. Overall, some 160 TCR beta chains were annotated as cytomegalovirus-associated. In vitro experiments confirmed that a few CMV-associated chains were specific for CMV antigens.

Of note for this clone: Its antigen is not known.

CDR1 is SGDLS, CDR2 YYNGEE, per germline. J gave up 4 bases and V 3 bases, and 4 bases lay outside the gene matches. The CDR3 has 14 amino acids. Sequenced by immunoSEQ multiplex PCR; TCRdb stores in-frame clones only, minus some. The sample lists some 87,000 clones, roughly 95% occurring once. The sequence was obtained from a woman under 30 in good health and CMV-seronegative. The material sequenced was PBMCs. The chain carries TRBV9 and TRBJ2-3; TRBD2 aligns across 8 bases. CDR3 bases: TGTGCCAGCAGCGCCGGGGGGGCATCAGATACGCAGTATTTT. It specifies CASSAGGASDTQYF.